This TCR beta chain is drawn from a study of cytomegalovirus exposure and HLA in healthy donors. Findings and limits, study-wide: In a later analysis, most CMV-associated TCR beta chains appeared HLA-restricted.

Primers: 60 Vbeta forward and 13 Jbeta reverse. TCRdb's copy holds only in-frame clones and misses some; the assay was immunoSEQ multiplex PCR. The sample lists 100,000 to 150,000 clones, 73% occurring once. Remarks on this clone: Its cognate antigen is unknown.

CDR1 and CDR2 from the germline V gene are WSHSY and SAAADI. With V trimmed by 8 bases and J by 5 bases, 5 bases remained unmatched. The CDR3 has 12 residues. Sample: PBMCs. This TCR was sampled from a man in his 60s in good health and CMV-seropositive. The rearrangement joins TRBV10-2 to TRBJ2-5, with 7 nucleotides matching TRBD2. This chain's CDR3 is CASGGSGETQYF. The CDR3 DNA reads TGCGCCAGCGGAGGTAGCGGGGAGACCCAGTACTTC.